This T cell receptor beta chain was captured by sequencing in a study of blood T cell repertoires in COVID-19. Background on the study: The study drew acute and convalescent COVID-19 samples from the United States, Italy and Spain. In each case, the material was cDNA or gDNA derived from T cells, B-cell-depleted T cells, or PBMCs.

The V gene end was trimmed by 4 bases and the J gene end by 9 bases; junction bases not matched to a gene: 10. This CDR3 comprises 14 residues. Per germline, CDR1 MDHEN and CDR2 SYDVKM. In the original processing: Cell counts per sample came from amplifying reference gene primers. Clones were read by immunoSEQ multiplex PCR, and TCRdb kept only the in-frame ones, dropping some. V, J and clone size are those of that table, while D and trimming were read from the DNA. Of over 140,000 clones in the sample, about 80% were seen once. The J gene is TRBJ2-3, the V gene TRBV28, with 7 bases lining up with TRBD2. Sequences were obtained from peripheral blood. The sequence came from a woman aged 55-70 years with acute or convalescent COVID-19. DNA for the CDR3: TGTGCCAGCAGTTATGAGGCGGGAGCCAAAACGCAGTATTTT. This encodes CASSYEAGAKTQYF.